This is a list of T cell receptor beta chains from one sample in a study of beta chain features in type 1 diabetes. Assay used: immunoSEQ multiplex PCR; TCRdb lists only in-frame clones, some missing. Here the sample spans 150,000 to 180,000 clones, approximately 10% being singletons. Source material: central memory CD4+ T cells from blood. The receptors here all came from a man aged 25 to 45 with type 1 diabetes. The CDR3 runs from the conserved cysteine through the conserved F or W. D genes are given only for firm matches. Expanded clones are given a class, and other clones once, few, many or no size at all.

J	D	size	V	length	DNA	CDR3
TRBJ1-1	.	few	TRBV11-2	15	TGTGCCAGCAGCCCGGGGGTCGGGAGGGACACTGAAGCTTTCTTT	CASSPGVGRDTEAFF
TRBJ2-7	TRBD2	few	TRBV5-4	16	TGTGCCAGCAGCCAGCCGACTAGCGGGCTCTCCTACGAGCAGTACTTC	CASSQPTSGLSYEQYF
TRBJ2-1	.	.	TRBV5-4	15	TGTGCCAGCAGCTTGGATAGCGGAAGCGTCAATGAGCAGTTCTTC	CASSLDSGSVNEQFF
TRBJ2-2	TRBD2	.	TRBV5-1	15	TGCGCCAGCAGCCCTCTAGCGGTTAACACCGGGGAGCTGTTTTTT	CASSPLAVNTGELFF
TRBJ2-7	.	.	TRBV5-1	15	TGCGCCAGCAGCTTGGAGGTGACAGGCGCCTACGAGCAGTACTTC	CASSLEVTGAYEQYF
TRBJ2-2	TRBD2	few	TRBV7-9	16	TGTGCCAGCCCCAAAGTAGCGGGCCTGAACACCGGGGAGCTGTTTTTT	CASPKVAGLNTGELFF
TRBJ1-5	.	few	TRBV15	16	TGTGCCACCAGCAGAGATCCCCGCAGAAATAATCAGCCCCAGCATTTT	CATSRDPRRNNQPQHF
TRBJ2-5	TRBD1	few	TRBV10-3	16	TGTGCCATCAGCGACCGGGACAGGGTATTGAGGGAGACCCAGTACTTC	CAISDRDRVLRETQYF
TRBJ1-5	.	.	TRBV28	15	TGTGCCAGCAGTTTGGGCTCTTCGGGGTCTCAGCCCCAGCATTTT	CASSLGSSGSQPQHF
TRBJ2-1	TRBD2	.	TRBV7-2	14	TGTGCCAGCAGCTTTACGGGAGGCTCAAATGAGCAGTTCTTC	CASSFTGGSNEQFF
TRBJ2-7	TRBD2	.	TRBV9	15	TGTGCCAGCAGCGGGGGACTAGCGGGAAGCTACGAGCAGTACTTC	CASSGGLAGSYEQYF
TRBJ1-1	.	.	TRBV19	13	TGTGCCAGTAGTACCCGGGAGGGCCGCGGAGCTTTCTTT	CASSTREGRGAFF